This record looks at one T cell receptor (beta chain) sequence and its context. These data belong to a study of PD-1 blockade in classical Hodgkin lymphoma. Every patient was affected by relapse after autologous stem cell transplantation, while exposure to brentuximab vedotin was not uniform. This CDR3 spans 14 amino acids. Germline CDR1 and CDR2: MDHEN and SYDVKM. The V end was cut by 7 bases, the J end by 9 bases, with 19 bases between. Profiling relied on immunoSEQ multiplex PCR, and the TCRdb table lists in-frame clones only, not all of them. The repertoire has tens of thousands of clones, over 60% of them found once; the top ten carry about 18%.

The sequence was obtained from a human donor with classical Hodgkin lymphoma. The chain couples TRBV28 to TRBJ2-1, with D maybe TRBD2 (6 bases). The specimen comprised peripheral blood mononuclear cells (PBMCs), sampled before the second cycle of nivolumab. In DNA form, the CDR3 reads TGTGCCAGCAACCCAGGAGGGGCGTTCGGTGAGCAGTTCTTC. This sequence encodes CASNPGGAFGEQFF.